Below, 18 T cell receptor beta chains from the same sample are listed, as sequenced in a study of blood T cell repertoires in COVID-19. The assay was immunoSEQ multiplex PCR, and TCRdb's table has in-frame clones only and misses some. This sample yields approximately 300,000 clones, of which 85% are seen a single time; around 4.1% belongs to the top ten. The sample was peripheral blood. The source is a woman aged 45 to 65 with active or convalescent COVID-19.

The chain is built from TRBV19 and TRBJ1-2, with 7 nucleotides matching TRBD1. Germline CDR1 reads LNHDA; CDR2 reads SQIVND (reference sequence). V lost 0 bases and J lost 2; bases outside the gene matches: 9. This CDR3 region has 17 residues. CDR3: CASSIEDRSVLNYGYTF. As DNA, the CDR3 is TGTGCCAGTAGTATAGAGGACAGGTCCGTCCTCAACTATGGCTACACCTTC.

This chain connects TRBV5-1 to TRBJ2-5; TRBD2 matches at 7 bases. V trimming: 0 bases; J trimming: 4 bases; junction bases outside the gene matches: 3. The V gene's germline CDR1 is SGHRS and CDR2 YFSETQ. The CDR3 totals 14 residues. CDR3 region: CASSLGLAVETQYF. Here the CDR3 DNA reads TGCGCCAGCAGCTTGGGACTAGCCGTAGAGACCCAGTACTTC. Supplemented by reference TRBV5-1 and TRBJ2-5, the full variable domain reads KAGVTQTPRYLIKTRGQQVTLSCSPISGHRSVSWYQQTPGQGLQFLFEYFSETQRNKGNFPGRFSGRQFSNSRSEMNVSTLELGDSALYLCASSLGLAVETQYFGPGTRLLVL.

This clone appeared a few times. This chain uses TRBV9 with TRBJ2-3; 12 nucleotides match TRBD2. The CDR3 spans 17 residues. J gave up 7 bases and V 3 bases, and 12 bases lay outside the gene matches. Per the germline V gene, CDR1 is SGDLS and CDR2 is YYNGEE. CDR3 nucleotides: TGTGCCAGCAGCGGGGAGACGGGGACTAGCGGGCTTAATACGCAGTATTTT. It specifies CASSGETGTSGLNTQYF.

V and J are TRBV15 and TRBJ1-1; D not resolved. The germline gives CDR1 LNHNV, CDR2 YYDKDF (reference sequence). Trimming removed 1 base from V and 0 bases from J, with 12 bases in between. The CDR3 extends over 16 amino acids. DNA of the CDR3: TGTGCCACCAGCAGAGTCAGGCACGTCATGAACACTGAAGCTTTCTTT. Protein: CATSRVRHVMNTEAFF.

V and J are TRBV28 and TRBJ2-7; D uncertain. Germline values: CDR1 MDHEN, CDR2 SYDVKM. The CDR3 sequence is 11 residues long. Trimming took 7 bases from V and 4 from J, leaving 8 bases between them. CDR3 DNA: TGTGCCAGCACCGTCCGGTACGAGCAGTACTTC. Protein product: CASTVRYEQYF.

The CDR3 DNA follows: TGTGCCAGCGGACGACCCCGAGGAGGAGTGAACACTGAAGCTTTCTTT. This sequence encodes CASGRPRGGVNTEAFF. This chain joins TRBV7-2 and TRBJ1-1; D ambiguous. V dropped 8 bases and J dropped 0 bases, with 19 bases sitting between them. The CDR3 is 16 residues long. Germline CDR1 SGHTA, CDR2 FQGNSA.

CDR3 loop: CAWSVLTPDQPQHF. In DNA, the CDR3 is TGTGCCTGGAGTGTACTGACACCAGATCAGCCCCAGCATTTT. The chain is built from TRBV30 and TRBJ1-5, with unresolved D. Trimming stripped 0 bases from V and 5 bases from J, with 11 bases between. Germline V gene sequence: CDR1 GTSNPN, CDR2 SVGIG (reference sequence). The CDR3 totals 14 residues.

Only a few counts were recorded for this clone. The chain carries TRBV29-1 and TRBJ1-2; D might be TRBD1 (6 bases). The V and J ends lost 6 bases and 4 bases respectively, with 9 bases between them. Germline CDR1 is SQVTM and CDR2 is ANQGSEA. The CDR3 totals 11 residues. CDR3 nucleotide sequence: TGCAGCGTCCTACAGGGCTATGGCTACACCTTC. Translated, it gives CSVLQGYGYTF.

The chain links TRBV4-1 to TRBJ1-2; 7 bases are a match to TRBD1. V was clipped by 2 bases and J by 3 bases; unmatched bases: 3. CDR1 is MGHRA, CDR2 YSYEKL, per germline. The length of the CDR3 is 14 residues. In DNA, the CDR3 is TGCGCCAGCAGCCAACTAACAGGGGACTATGGCTACACCTTC. This encodes CASSQLTGDYGYTF.

V is TRBV19 and J is TRBJ2-3; 12 bases match TRBD2. This CDR3 contains 14 residues. Germline V lookup: CDR1 LNHDA, CDR2 SQIVND (reference sequence). The junction had 4 bases not matched to a gene; V was cut back by 7 bases and J by 5 bases. In nucleotides, the CDR3 is TGTGCCAGTACCGAGACTAGCGGGAGAGATACGCAGTATTTT. It specifies CASTETSGRDTQYF.

CDR3 bases: TGTGCCAGCAGGGGACAGCACTCCTACGAGCAGTACTTC. It yields the protein CASRGQHSYEQYF. The V call is TRBV25-1, the J call TRBJ2-7; 7 positions match TRBD1. J gave up 0 bases and V 6 bases, and 2 bases lay outside the gene matches. The germline V gene has CDR1 MGHDK and CDR2 SYGVNS. The CDR3 has 13 residues.

The chain recombines TRBV3-1 (or the pseudogene TRBV3-2) with TRBJ1-3; TRBD1 agrees at 9 bases. Germline CDR1 LGHDT, CDR2 YNNKEL (reference sequence). This CDR3 region has 18 residues. V dropped 1 base and J dropped 1; count of bases not matched to a gene: 8. CDR3 sequence (DNA): TGTGCCAGCAGCCAAGGGACAGGGGATTTTATATCTGGAAACACCATATATTTT. Its translation: CASSQGTGDFISGNTIYF.

The chain carries TRBV6-5 and TRBJ1-4; D is perhaps TRBD1 (6 bases). The CDR3 sequence is 13 residues long. The germline V gene has CDR1 MNHEY and CDR2 SVGAGI. V gave up 0 bases and J gave up 12 bases, with 11 bases separating them. The CDR3 nucleotides are TGTGCCAGCAGTTACTCAGCTCACAGGGAACTGTTTTTT. Its protein is CASSYSAHRELFF.

The chain combines TRBV27 with TRBJ2-7; 10 positions match TRBD1. Per germline, CDR1 MNHEY and CDR2 SMNVEV (reference sequence). The V and J ends lost 6 bases and 3 bases, in that order; junction bases with no gene match: 5. The CDR3 covers 14 residues. CDR3: CASRTGDRGYEQYF. CDR3 bases: TGTGCCAGCAGGACTGGGGACAGGGGCTACGAGCAGTACTTC.

V usage is TRBV19 and J usage is TRBJ2-5, with 7 bases that match TRBD1. Germline lookup yields CDR1 LNHDA and CDR2 SQIVND (reference sequence). The trim removed 3 bases at V and 3 bases at J, leaving 1 base unmatched. This CDR3 spans 13 amino acids. The CDR3 is CASSMGQKETQYF. The CDR3 coding sequence is TGTGCCAGTAGTATGGGACAGAAAGAGACCCAGTACTTC.

The chain employs TRBV25-1 and TRBJ1-1; D gene unclear. The CDR3 extends over 14 amino acids. The germline V gene encodes CDR1 MGHDK and CDR2 SYGVNS. Trimming stripped 4 bases from V and 3 bases from J, with 12 bases between. The CDR3 loop reads CASSAGRSYTEAFF. The CDR3 nucleotides read TGTGCCAGCAGTGCGGGTAGATCGTACACTGAAGCTTTCTTT.

The chain employs TRBV29-1 and TRBJ2-3; 11 bases agree with TRBD2. CDR3 length: 15 amino acids. Germline CDR1 reads SQVTM; CDR2 reads ANQGSEA. With 7 bases clipped from V and 0 bases from J, the junction kept 6 bases outside the gene matches. CDR3 nucleotide sequence: TGCAGCGGATTGGGACTAGCGGATAGCACAGATACGCAGTATTTT. Its translation: CSGLGLADSTDTQYF.

The chain carries TRBV6-5 and TRBJ2-7, with 10 bases that match TRBD2. Germline lookup yields CDR1 MNHEY and CDR2 SVGAGI. Losses at the gene ends were 6 bases for V and 0 bases for J; bases not matched to a gene: 5. This CDR3 region has 15 residues. CDR3 protein: CASRPLAGASYEQYF. The CDR3 nucleotides read TGTGCCAGCAGGCCTCTAGCGGGAGCCTCCTACGAGCAGTACTTC.